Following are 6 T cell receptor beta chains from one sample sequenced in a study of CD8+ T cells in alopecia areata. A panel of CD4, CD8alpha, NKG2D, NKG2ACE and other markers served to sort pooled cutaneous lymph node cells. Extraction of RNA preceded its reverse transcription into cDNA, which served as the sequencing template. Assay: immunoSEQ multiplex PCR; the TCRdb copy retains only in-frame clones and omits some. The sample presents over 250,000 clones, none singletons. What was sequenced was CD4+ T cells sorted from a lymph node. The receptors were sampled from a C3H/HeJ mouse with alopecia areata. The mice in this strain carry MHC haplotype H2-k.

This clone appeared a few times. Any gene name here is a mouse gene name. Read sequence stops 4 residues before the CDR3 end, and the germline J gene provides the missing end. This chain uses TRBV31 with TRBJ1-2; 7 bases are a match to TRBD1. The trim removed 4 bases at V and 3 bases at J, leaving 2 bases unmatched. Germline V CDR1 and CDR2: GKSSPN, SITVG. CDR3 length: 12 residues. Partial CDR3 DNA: TGTGCCTGGAACACAGGGGACTCC. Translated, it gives CAWNTGDS. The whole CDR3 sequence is CAWNTGDSDYTF.

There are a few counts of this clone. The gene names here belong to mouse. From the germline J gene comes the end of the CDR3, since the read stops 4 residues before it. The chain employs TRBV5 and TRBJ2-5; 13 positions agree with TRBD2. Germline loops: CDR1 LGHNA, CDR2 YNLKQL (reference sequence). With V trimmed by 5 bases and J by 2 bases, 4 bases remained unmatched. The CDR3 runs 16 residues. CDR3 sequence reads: CASSAGTGGGQDTQYF. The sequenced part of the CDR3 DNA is TGTGCCAGCAGCGCCGGGACTGGGGGGGGCCAAGAC.

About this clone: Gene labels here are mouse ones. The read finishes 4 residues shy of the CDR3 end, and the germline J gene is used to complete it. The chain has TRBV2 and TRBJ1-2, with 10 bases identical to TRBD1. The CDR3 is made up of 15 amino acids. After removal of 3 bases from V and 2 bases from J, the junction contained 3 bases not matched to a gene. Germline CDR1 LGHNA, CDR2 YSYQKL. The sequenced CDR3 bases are TGTGCCAGCAGCCACTCGGGACAGGGGAACTCC. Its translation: CASSHSGQGNS. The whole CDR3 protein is CASSHSGQGNSDYTF.

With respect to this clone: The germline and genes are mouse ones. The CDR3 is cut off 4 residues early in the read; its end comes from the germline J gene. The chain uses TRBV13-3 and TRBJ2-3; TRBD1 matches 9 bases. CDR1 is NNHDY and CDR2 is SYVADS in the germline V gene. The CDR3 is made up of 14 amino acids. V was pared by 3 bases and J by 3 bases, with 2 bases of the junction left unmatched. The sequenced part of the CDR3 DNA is TGTGCCAGCAGTGTAGGACAGGGGGCAGAA. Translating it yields CASSVGQGAE. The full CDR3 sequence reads CASSVGQGAETLYF.

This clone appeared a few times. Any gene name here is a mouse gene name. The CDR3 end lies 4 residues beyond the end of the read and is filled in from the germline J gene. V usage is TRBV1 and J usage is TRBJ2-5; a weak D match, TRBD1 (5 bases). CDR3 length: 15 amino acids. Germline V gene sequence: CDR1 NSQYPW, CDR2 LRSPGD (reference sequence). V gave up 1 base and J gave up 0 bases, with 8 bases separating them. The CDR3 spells CTCSAARQNQDTQYF. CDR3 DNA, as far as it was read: TGCACCTGCAGTGCAGCCCGACAGAACCAAGAC.

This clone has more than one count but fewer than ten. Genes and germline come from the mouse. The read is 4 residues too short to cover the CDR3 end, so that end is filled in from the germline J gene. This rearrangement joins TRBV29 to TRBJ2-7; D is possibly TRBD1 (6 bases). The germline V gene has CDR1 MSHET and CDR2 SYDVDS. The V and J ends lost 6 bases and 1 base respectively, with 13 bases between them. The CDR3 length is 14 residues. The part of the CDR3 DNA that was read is TGTGCTAGCAGCCTCCGGGACATTTCCTAT. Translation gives CASSLRDISY. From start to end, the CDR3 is CASSLRDISYEQYF.